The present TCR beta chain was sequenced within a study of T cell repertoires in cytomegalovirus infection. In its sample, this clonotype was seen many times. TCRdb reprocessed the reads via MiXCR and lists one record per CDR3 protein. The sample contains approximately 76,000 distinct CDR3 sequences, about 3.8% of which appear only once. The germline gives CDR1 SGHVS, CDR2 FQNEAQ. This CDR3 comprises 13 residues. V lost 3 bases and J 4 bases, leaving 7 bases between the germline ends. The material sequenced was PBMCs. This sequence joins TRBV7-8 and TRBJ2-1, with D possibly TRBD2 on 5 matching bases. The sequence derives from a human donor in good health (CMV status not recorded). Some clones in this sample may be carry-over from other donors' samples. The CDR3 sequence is CASSFRGYNEQFF. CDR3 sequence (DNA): TGTGCCAGCAGCTTTCGGGGTTACAATGAGCAGTTCTTC.